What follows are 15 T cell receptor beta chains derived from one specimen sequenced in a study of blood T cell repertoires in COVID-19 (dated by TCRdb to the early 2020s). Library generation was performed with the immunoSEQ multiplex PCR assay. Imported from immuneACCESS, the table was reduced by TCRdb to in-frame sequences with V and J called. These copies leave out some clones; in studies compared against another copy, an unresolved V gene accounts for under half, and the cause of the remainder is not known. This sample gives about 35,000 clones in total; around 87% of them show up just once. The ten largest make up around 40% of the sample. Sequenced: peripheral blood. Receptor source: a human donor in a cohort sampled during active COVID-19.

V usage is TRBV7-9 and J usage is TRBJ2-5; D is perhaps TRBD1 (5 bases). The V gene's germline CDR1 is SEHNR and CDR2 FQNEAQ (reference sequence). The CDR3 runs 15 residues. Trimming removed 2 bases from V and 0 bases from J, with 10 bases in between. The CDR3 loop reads CASSLNAGNQETQYF. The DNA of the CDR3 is TGTGCCAGCAGCTTAAATGCAGGGAACCAAGAGACCCAGTACTTC.

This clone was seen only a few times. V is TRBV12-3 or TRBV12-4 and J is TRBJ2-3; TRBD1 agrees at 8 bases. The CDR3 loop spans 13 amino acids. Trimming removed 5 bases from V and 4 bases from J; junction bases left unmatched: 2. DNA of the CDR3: TGTGCCAGCAGTCCGACAGGGGCAGATACGCAGTATTTT. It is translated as CASSPTGADTQYF.

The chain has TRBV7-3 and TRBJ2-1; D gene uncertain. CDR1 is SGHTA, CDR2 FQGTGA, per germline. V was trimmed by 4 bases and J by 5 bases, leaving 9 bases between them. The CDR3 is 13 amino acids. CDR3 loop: CASSSPLDNEQFF. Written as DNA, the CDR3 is TGTGCCAGCAGCTCGCCGCTAGACAATGAGCAGTTCTTC.

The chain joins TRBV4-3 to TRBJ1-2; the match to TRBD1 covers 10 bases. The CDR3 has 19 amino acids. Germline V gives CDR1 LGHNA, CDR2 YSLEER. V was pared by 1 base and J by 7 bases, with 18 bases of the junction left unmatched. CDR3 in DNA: TGCGCCAGCAGCCAAGCAGTTTGGGGAAGGCCGGGACAGGGGAGTGGCTACACCTTC. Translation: CASSQAVWGRPGQGSGYTF.

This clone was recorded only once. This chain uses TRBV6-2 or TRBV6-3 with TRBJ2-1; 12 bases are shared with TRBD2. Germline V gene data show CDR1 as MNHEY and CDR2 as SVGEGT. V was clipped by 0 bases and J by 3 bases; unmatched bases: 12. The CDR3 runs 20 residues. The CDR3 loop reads CASSYSITSGGTPYYNEQFF. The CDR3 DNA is TGTGCCAGCAGTTACTCGATAACTAGCGGGGGGACTCCCTACTACAATGAGCAGTTCTTC.

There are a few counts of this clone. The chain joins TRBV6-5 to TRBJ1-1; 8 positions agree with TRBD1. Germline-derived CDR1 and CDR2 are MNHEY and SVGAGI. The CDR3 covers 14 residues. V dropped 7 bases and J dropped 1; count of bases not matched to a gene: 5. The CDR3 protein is CASTLTGANTEAFF. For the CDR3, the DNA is TGTGCCAGCACCTTGACAGGGGCGAACACTGAAGCTTTCTTT.

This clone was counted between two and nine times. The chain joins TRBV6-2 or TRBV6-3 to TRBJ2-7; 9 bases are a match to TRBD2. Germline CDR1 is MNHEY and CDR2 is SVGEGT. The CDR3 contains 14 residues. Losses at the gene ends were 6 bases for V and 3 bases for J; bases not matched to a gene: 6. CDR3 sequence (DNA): TGTGCCAGCAGCCAAAGCGGGGGGAACTACGAGCAGTACTTC. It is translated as CASSQSGGNYEQYF.

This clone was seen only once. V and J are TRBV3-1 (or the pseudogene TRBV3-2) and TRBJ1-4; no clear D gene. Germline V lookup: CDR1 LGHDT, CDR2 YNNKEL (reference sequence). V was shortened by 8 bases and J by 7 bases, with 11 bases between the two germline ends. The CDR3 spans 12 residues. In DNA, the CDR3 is TGTGCCAGCGGCGGGGTAGGTGAAAAACTGTTTTTT. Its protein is CASGGVGEKLFF.

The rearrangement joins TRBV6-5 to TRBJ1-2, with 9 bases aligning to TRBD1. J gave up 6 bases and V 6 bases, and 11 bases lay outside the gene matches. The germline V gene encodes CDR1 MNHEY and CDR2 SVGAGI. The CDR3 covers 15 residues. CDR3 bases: TGTGCCAGCAGGGGACCGGGACAGGGCGGAAATGGCTACACCTTC. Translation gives CASRGPGQGGNGYTF.

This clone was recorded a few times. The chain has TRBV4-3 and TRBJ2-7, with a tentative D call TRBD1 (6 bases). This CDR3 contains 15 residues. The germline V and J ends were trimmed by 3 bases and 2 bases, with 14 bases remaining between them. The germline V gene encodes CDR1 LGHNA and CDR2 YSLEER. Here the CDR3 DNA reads TGCGCCAGCAGCCAGTTCCGGGACACCGCCTACGAGCAGTACTTC. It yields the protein CASSQFRDTAYEQYF.

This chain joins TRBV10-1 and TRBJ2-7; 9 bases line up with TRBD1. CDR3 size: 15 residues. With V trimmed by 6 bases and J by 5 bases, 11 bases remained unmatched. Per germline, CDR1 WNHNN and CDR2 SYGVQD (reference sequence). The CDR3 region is CASSDSLGQGNEQYF. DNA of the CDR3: TGCGCCAGCAGCGACTCTTTGGGACAGGGAAACGAGCAGTACTTC.

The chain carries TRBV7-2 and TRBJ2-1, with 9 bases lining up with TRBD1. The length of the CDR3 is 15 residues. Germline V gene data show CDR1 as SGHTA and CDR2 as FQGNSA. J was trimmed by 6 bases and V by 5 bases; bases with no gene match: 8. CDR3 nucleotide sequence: TGTGCCAGCAGCAGGGGACAGGGATCCCTCAATGAGCAGTTCTTC. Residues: CASSRGQGSLNEQFF.

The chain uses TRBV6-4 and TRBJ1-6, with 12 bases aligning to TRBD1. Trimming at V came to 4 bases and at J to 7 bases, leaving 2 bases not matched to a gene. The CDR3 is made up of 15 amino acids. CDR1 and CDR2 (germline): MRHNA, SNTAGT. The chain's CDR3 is CASSAGTGGNSPLHF. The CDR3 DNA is TGTGCCAGCAGTGCCGGGACAGGGGGCAATTCACCCCTCCACTTT.

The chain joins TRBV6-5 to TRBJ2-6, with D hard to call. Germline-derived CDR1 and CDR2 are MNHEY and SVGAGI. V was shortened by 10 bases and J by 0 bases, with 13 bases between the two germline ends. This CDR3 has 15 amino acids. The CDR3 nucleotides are TGTGCCACGAGAGGTACTTACTCTGGGGCCAACGTCCTGACTTTC. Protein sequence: CATRGTYSGANVLTF.

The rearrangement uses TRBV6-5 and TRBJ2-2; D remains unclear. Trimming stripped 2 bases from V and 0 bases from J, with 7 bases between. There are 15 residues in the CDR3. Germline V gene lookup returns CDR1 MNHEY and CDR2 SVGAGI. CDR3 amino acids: CASSYLGPNTGELFF. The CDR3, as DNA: TGTGCCAGCAGTTACCTAGGCCCGAACACCGGGGAGCTGTTTTTT.